This T cell receptor (beta chain) was captured by sequencing in a study of blood T cell repertoires in COVID-19. CDR3 length equals 13 residues. V lost 0 bases and J lost 7, with 6 bases in between. Germline values: CDR1 SEHNR, CDR2 FQNEAQ (reference sequence). Repertoires were generated with immunoSEQ multiplex PCR, while TCRdb's copy carries only in-frame clones and drops some. The profile shows roughly 99,000 clones, around 82% of them singletons. Sequencing was carried out using peripheral blood. The V gene is TRBV7-9, the J gene TRBJ1-4; D not resolved. This sequence was found in a human donor in a cohort sampled during active COVID-19. The CDR3 DNA follows: TGTGCCAGCAGCTTAGCTCCGGGTGAAAAACTGTTTTTT. Translation: CASSLAPGEKLFF.